This T cell receptor (beta chain) came from a study of blood T cell repertoires in COVID-19. Study summary: PBMCs, B-cell-depleted T cells, or T cells provided the cDNA or gDNA that made up the material.

Germline V gene data show CDR1 as SGDLS and CDR2 as YYNGEE. Trimming shortened V by 0 bases and J by 8 bases, and 14 bases separated the two germline ends. CDR3 length: 14 residues. In the original processing: Researchers report that nucleated cell counts were estimated from reference gene primer amplification. Sequenced by immunoSEQ multiplex PCR; TCRdb stores in-frame clones only, minus some. D and trimming come from the DNA, and the V and J calls and clone size come from that table. The sample has roughly 340,000 clones, under 95% seen once. The sequence came from a woman aged 18-35 years who had recovered from COVID-19. The chain has TRBV9 and TRBJ1-2; TRBD1 is a possible D gene (6 bases). Sequenced: peripheral blood. As DNA, the CDR3 is TGTGCCAGCAGCGTAGCGTCCAGGGGCTGGGGCTACACCTTC. Translation: CASSVASRGWGYTF. Variable domain in full (rest from reference TRBV9 and TRBJ1-2): DSGVTQTPKHLITATGQRVTLRCSPRSGDLSVYWYQQSLDQGLQFLIQYYNGEERAKGNILERFSAQQFPDLHSELNLSSLELGDSALYFCASSVASRGWGYTFGSGTRLTVV.